The 14 T cell receptor beta chains below all came from one sample that was sequenced in a study of blood T cell repertoires in COVID-19 (dated by TCRdb to between 2020 and 2021). The library was prepared using the immunoSEQ multiplex PCR assay. What TCRdb holds here is the immuneACCESS table cut down to in-frame rearrangements. Part of the clones is not present; checked against another copy, under half of the missing clones reflect an unresolved V gene, and the others are unexplained. Counted in this sample were 140,000 to 150,000 clones; approximately 83% of them appeared once. Of the sample, 8% falls within the top ten clones. Sequenced: peripheral blood. The source is a woman in her sixties with COVID-19, enrolled during active disease.

Worth noting for this clone: Different DNA sequences within this sample yield the same CDR3. The gene calls are TRBV19 and TRBJ1-2; TRBD1 might be the D (5 bases). This CDR3 has 13 residues. V was cut by 3 bases and J by 2 bases, with 7 bases left in between. Germline V gene data show CDR1 as LNHDA and CDR2 as SQIVND (reference sequence). In DNA form, the CDR3 reads TGTGCCAGTAGTATTGGGGGGAACTATGGCTACACCTTC. Translating it yields CASSIGGNYGYTF.

This clone was counted between two and nine times. The V and J genes are TRBV4-2 and TRBJ1-1; D may be TRBD1 (6 bases). Trimming removed 4 bases at V and 4 bases at J, with 16 bases between. CDR1 is LGHNA and CDR2 is YNFKEQ in the germline V gene. The CDR3 has 15 residues. CDR3 sequence: CASSLRSGEGTEAFF. The CDR3 nucleotides are TGTGCCAGCAGCCTAAGATCAGGGGAGGGCACTGAAGCTTTCTTT.

This clone was counted at least ten times. This CDR3 is CASSDTGFYGYTF. CDR3 bases: TGTGCCAGCAGTGACACGGGATTCTATGGCTACACCTTC. The genes are TRBV2 and TRBJ1-2; D ambiguous. CDR1 and CDR2 (germline): SNHLY, FYNNEI. The CDR3 has 13 amino acids. The ends were cut back, 3 bases at V and 4 bases at J, with 9 bases in the middle.

The chain has TRBV7-9 and TRBJ1-2; D not resolved. V gave up 3 bases and J gave up 5 bases, with 13 bases separating them. The CDR3 length is 14 residues. The germline gives CDR1 SEHNR, CDR2 FQNEAQ (reference sequence). CDR3 sequence (DNA): TGTGCCAGCAGCTTCGGAGGGTCCGCTTATGGCTACACCTTC. It is translated as CASSFGGSAYGYTF.

The chain joins TRBV5-6 to TRBJ1-2; D unresolved. Between the trimmed V and J ends, which lost 0 bases and 4 bases, there was a span of 10 bases. The germline gives CDR1 SGHDT, CDR2 YYEEEE. The CDR3 sequence is 14 residues long. The CDR3 bases are TGTGCCAGCAGCTTGGACGCAGGCTCCTATGGCTACACCTTC. Translating it yields CASSLDAGSYGYTF.

This chain joins TRBV9 and TRBJ2-1; 8 nucleotides match TRBD1. V shed 4 bases and J 3 bases; nucleotides not matched to a gene: 6. The length of the CDR3 is 15 residues. Germline CDR1 and CDR2: SGDLS and YYNGEE. Here the CDR3 DNA reads TGTGCCAGCAGCTCAGGGGGCGGGGACTACAATGAGCAGTTCTTC. Translation: CASSSGGGDYNEQFF.

The chain recombines TRBV3-1 (or the pseudogene TRBV3-2) with TRBJ1-1; D is undetermined. V was shortened by 1 base and J by 5 bases, with 11 bases between the two germline ends. CDR1 and CDR2 from the germline V gene are LGHDT and YNNKEL (reference sequence). The CDR3 extends over 14 amino acids. The CDR3 sequence is CASSQGPPGTEAFF. The CDR3 DNA follows: TGTGCCAGCAGCCAAGGGCCCCCGGGGACTGAAGCTTTCTTT.

The J gene is TRBJ1-1, the V gene TRBV12-3 or TRBV12-4; D unresolved. The CDR3 extends over 13 amino acids. V was cut by 3 bases and J by 6 bases, with 11 bases left in between. The chain's CDR3 is CASSFEIVAEAFF. CDR3 nucleotide sequence: TGTGCCAGCAGTTTCGAGATTGTGGCTGAAGCTTTCTTT.

CDR3: CASSQRGGANVNEQFF. The CDR3 nucleotides are TGTGCCAGCAGCCAACGCGGGGGGGCCAATGTCAATGAGCAGTTCTTC. The V gene is TRBV3-1 (or the pseudogene TRBV3-2), the J gene TRBJ2-1; 9 nucleotides match TRBD2. CDR3 length: 16 amino acids. Germline V gene sequence: CDR1 LGHDT, CDR2 YNNKEL (reference sequence). J was trimmed by 6 bases and V by 2 bases; bases with no gene match: 8.

In nucleotides, the CDR3 is TGTGCCAGCAGCTTAAGACTAGCGGGGGAACATACGCAGTATTTT. It encodes CASSLRLAGEHTQYF. The genes are TRBV7-2 and TRBJ2-3; 12 bases align to TRBD2. Germline CDR1 and CDR2: SGHTA and FQGNSA. V trimming: 2 bases; J trimming: 7 bases; junction bases outside the gene matches: 4. CDR3 length: 15 amino acids.

The chain employs TRBV7-2 and TRBJ2-5; 7 nucleotides match TRBD2. Germline V gives CDR1 SGHTA, CDR2 FQGNSA. The trim removed 1 base at V and 5 bases at J, leaving 7 bases unmatched. The length of the CDR3 is 15 residues. CDR3: CASSLDLGGEETQYF. CDR3 bases: TGTGCCAGCAGCTTAGATCTGGGAGGGGAGGAGACCCAGTACTTC.

This clone was seen just once. The chain recombines TRBV2 with TRBJ2-7, with TRBD1 matching 9 bases. This CDR3 has 15 amino acids. Germline-derived CDR1 and CDR2 are SNHLY and FYNNEI. With 6 bases clipped from V and 5 bases from J, the junction kept 11 bases outside the gene matches. The CDR3 DNA sequence: TGTGCCAGCAGCCGACGGGGGACAGGGTTCAACGAGCAGTACTTC. Protein: CASSRRGTGFNEQYF.

The chain combines TRBV7-3 with TRBJ2-7; TRBD1 might be the D (6 bases). CDR1 and CDR2 from the germline V gene are SGHTA and FQGTGA. Trimming took 5 bases from V and 2 from J, leaving 13 bases between them. The CDR3 consists of 14 residues. In DNA form, the CDR3 reads TGTGCCAGCAGCCTACAACAGGGCACCTACGAGCAGTACTTC. Translated, it gives CASSLQQGTYEQYF.

The chain couples TRBV9 to TRBJ1-2, with D perhaps TRBD1 (5 bases). V shed 5 bases and J shed 7 bases, with 18 bases lying between them. CDR3 length: 14 amino acids. CDR1 is SGDLS and CDR2 is YYNGEE in the germline V gene. CDR3 sequence: CASRDTTSGGGYTF. The CDR3 coding sequence is TGTGCCAGCAGAGATACAACGTCGGGGGGTGGCTACACCTTC.